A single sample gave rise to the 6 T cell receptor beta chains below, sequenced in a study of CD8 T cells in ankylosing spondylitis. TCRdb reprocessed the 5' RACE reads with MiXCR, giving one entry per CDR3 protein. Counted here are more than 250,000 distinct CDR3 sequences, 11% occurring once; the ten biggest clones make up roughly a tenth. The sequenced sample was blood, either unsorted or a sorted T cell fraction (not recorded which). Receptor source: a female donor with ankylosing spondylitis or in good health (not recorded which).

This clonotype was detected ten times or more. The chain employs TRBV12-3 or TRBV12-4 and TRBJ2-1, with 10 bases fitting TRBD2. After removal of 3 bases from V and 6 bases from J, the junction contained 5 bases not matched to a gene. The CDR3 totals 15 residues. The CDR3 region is CASSFGSGGLNEQFF. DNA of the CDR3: TGTGCCAGCAGTTTTGGTAGCGGGGGGCTCAATGAGCAGTTCTTC.

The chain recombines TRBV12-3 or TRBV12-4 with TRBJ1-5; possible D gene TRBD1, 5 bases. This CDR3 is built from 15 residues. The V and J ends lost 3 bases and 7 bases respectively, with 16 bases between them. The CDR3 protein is CASSLWGIWEQPQHF. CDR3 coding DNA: TGTGCCAGCAGTTTGTGGGGGATTTGGGAACAGCCCCAGCATTTT.

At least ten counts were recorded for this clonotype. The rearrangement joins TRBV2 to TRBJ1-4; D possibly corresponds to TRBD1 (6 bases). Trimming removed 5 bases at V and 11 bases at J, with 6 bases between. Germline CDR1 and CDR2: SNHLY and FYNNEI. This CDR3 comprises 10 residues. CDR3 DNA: TGTGCCAGCAGTCAGGGGAAACTGTTTTTT. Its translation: CASSQGKLFF.

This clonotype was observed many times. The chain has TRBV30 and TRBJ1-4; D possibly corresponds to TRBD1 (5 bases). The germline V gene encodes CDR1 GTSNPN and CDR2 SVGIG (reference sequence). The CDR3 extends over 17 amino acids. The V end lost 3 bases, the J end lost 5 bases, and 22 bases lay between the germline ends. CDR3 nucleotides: TGTGCCTGGAGCCGGGGCCGAACTTATGCCCCAAATGAAAAACTGTTTTTT. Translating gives CAWSRGRTYAPNEKLFF.

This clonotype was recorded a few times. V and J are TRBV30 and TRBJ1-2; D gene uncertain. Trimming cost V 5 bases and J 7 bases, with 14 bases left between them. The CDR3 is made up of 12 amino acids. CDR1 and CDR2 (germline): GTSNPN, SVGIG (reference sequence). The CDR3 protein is CAWVYSGGGYTF. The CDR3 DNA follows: TGTGCCTGGGTTTACAGTGGCGGTGGCTACACCTTC. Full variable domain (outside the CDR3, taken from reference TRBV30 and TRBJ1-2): SQTIHQWPATLVQPVGSPLSLECTVEGTSNPNLYWYRQAAGRGLQLLFYSVGIGQISSEVPQNLSASRPQDRQFILSSKKLLLSDSGFYLCAWVYSGGGYTFGSGTRLTVV.

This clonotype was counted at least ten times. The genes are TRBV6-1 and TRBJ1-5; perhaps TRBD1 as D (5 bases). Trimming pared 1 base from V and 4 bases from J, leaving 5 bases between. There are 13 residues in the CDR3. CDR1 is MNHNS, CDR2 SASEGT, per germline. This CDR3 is CASSEDRNQPQHF. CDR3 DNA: TGTGCCAGCAGTGAAGACAGGAATCAGCCCCAGCATTTT.